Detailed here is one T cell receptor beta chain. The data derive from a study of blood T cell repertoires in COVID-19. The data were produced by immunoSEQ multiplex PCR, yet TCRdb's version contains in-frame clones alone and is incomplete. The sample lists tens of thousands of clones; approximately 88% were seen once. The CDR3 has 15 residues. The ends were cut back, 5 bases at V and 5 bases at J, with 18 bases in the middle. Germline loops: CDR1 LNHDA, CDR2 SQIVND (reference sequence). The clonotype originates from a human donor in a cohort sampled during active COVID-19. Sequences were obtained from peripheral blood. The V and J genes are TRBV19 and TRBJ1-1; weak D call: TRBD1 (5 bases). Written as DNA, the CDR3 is TGTGCCAGTAGTCCCCAGCCCTCGGGGGGGACTGAAGCTTTCTTT. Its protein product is CASSPQPSGGTEAFF.